What follows describes a single T cell receptor (beta chain). The target antigen is unknown. The data are from a study of T cell responses to AZD1222 COVID-19 vaccine. Overall study: Second-dose intervals of approximately 4 or approximately 12 weeks were pooled.

Assay: immunoSEQ multiplex PCR; the TCRdb copy retains only in-frame clones and omits some. The profile shows 90,000 to 120,000 clones, approximately 93% of them singletons. Study-level points and caveats: Repertoires were obtained solely post-peak T cell response. Donor demographics were predominantly white British with a female majority; clonal diversity may be underestimated. Distributed over spike, vaccine-associated CD4 TCRs predominated at 160-218 and 743-854.

Germline V gene sequence: CDR1 SNHLY, CDR2 FYNNEI. The trim removed 6 bases at V and 6 bases at J, leaving 9 bases unmatched. The CDR3 has 15 amino acids. The rearrangement uses TRBV2 and TRBJ1-1, with TRBD1 matching 11 bases. This receptor was obtained from an adult in good health. The sample was peripheral blood, taken on day 0 of AZD1222 vaccination. In DNA, the CDR3 is TGTGCCAGCAGATGGACAGGGGGCGCGGGGGCTGAAGCTTTCTTT. Translating gives CASRWTGGAGAEAFF.